This T cell receptor (beta chain) was sequenced for a study of cytomegalovirus exposure and HLA in healthy donors. This clone is labeled medium-sized. Antigen: not known. V lost 6 bases and J lost 3; bases outside the gene matches: 5. Germline-derived CDR1 and CDR2 are PRHDT and FYEKMQ (reference sequence). The CDR3 runs 13 residues. Findings of the study overall: Diagnosis of cytomegalovirus status made by the classifier reportedly showed high specificity and sensitivity.

Primers: 60 Vbeta forward and 13 Jbeta reverse. The repertoire was sequenced with immunoSEQ multiplex PCR; TCRdb's copy has only in-frame clones and lacks some. This table holds approximately 75,000 clones, approximately 80% found once. The chain combines TRBV13 with TRBJ2-7; TRBD1 matches at 7 bases. The receptor was derived from a man aged 65 to 79 in good health and CMV-seropositive. The sample comprised PBMCs. The CDR3 DNA is TGTGCCAGCAGTTATCAGGGGGACTACGAGCAGTACTTC. Protein: CASSYQGDYEQYF. The variable domain in full, with the rest retrieved from reference TRBV13 and TRBJ2-7, is AAGVIQSPRHLIKEKRETATLKCYPIPRHDTVYWYQQGPGQDPQFLISFYEKMQSDKGSIPDRFSAQQFSDYHSELNMSSLELGDSALYFCASSYQGDYEQYFGPGTRLTVT.